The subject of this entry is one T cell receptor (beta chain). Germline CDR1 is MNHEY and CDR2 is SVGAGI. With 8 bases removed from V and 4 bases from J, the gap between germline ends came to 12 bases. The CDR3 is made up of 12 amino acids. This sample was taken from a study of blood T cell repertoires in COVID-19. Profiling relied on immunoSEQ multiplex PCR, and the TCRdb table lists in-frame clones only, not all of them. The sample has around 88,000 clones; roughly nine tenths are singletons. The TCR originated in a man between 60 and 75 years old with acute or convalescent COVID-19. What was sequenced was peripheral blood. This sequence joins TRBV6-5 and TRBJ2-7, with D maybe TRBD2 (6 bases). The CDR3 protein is CASGLQEYEQYF. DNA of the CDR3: TGTGCCAGCGGACTACAGGAGTACGAGCAGTACTTC.